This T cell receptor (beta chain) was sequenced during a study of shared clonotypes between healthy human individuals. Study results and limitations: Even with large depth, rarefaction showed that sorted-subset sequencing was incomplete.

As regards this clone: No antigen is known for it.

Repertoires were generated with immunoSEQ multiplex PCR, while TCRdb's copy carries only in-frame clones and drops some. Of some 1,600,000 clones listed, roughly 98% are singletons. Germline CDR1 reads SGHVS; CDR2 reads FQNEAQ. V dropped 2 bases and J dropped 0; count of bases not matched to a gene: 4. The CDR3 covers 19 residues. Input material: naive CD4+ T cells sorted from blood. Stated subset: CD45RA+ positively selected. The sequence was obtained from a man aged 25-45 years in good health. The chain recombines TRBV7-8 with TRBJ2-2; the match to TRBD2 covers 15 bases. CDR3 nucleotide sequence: TGTGCCAGCAGCTTACTCGGGACTAGCGGGAGGACGAACACCGGGGAGCTGTTTTTT. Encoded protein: CASSLLGTSGRTNTGELFF.